The 13 T cell receptor beta chains below all came from one sample that was sequenced in a study of early T cells in non-severe SARS-CoV-2 infection. From the 5' RACE reads, TCRdb called clonotypes with MiXCR, one entry per CDR3 protein. The sample shows approximately 35,000 distinct CDR3 sequences, around 4.1% of them seen only once. The sequenced sample consisted of whole blood. All receptors come from an adult who was a healthcare worker with PCR-confirmed SARS-CoV-2 infection or an uninfected control (not recorded which).

This clonotype was found many times. The V and J genes are TRBV6-5 and TRBJ1-5, with no clear D. Trimming took 4 bases from V and 0 from J, leaving 10 bases between them. The germline CDR1 and CDR2 sequences are MNHEY and SVGAGI. The CDR3 spans 15 residues. The CDR3 DNA reads TGTGCCAGCAGTTCCGGGGTCCATAGCAATCAGCCCCAGCATTTT. This gives the protein CASSSGVHSNQPQHF.

In its sample, this clonotype was seen a few times. This sequence joins TRBV29-1 and TRBJ2-5; weak D call: TRBD1 (6 bases). The germline V gene has CDR1 SQVTM and CDR2 ANQGSEA. V shed 6 bases and J shed 5 bases, with 13 bases lying between them. The CDR3 runs to 12 residues. CDR3: CSVVEGDETQYF. CDR3 nucleotides: TGCAGCGTCGTCGAGGGGGATGAGACCCAGTACTTC.

This clonotype was observed at least ten times. The V and J genes are TRBV7-6 and TRBJ2-3; the D is unclear. CDR3 size: 16 residues. The germline V gene encodes CDR1 SGHVS and CDR2 FNYEAQ. Trimming pared 1 base from V and 1 base from J, leaving 12 bases between. The CDR3 loop reads CASSLVSIARTDTQYF. CDR3 bases: TGTGCCAGCAGCTTAGTATCTATAGCACGCACAGATACGCAGTATTTT.

V gene TRBV5-1 combines with J gene TRBJ2-3; 8 nucleotides match TRBD2. The germline gives CDR1 SGHRS, CDR2 YFSETQ. The CDR3 runs to 15 residues. V lost 4 bases and J lost 4; bases outside the gene matches: 8. CDR3 bases: TGCGCCAGCAGCCCGGGAGGGGACATATCAGATACGCAGTATTTT. The encoded protein is CASSPGGDISDTQYF.

This clonotype was seen repeatedly, ten times or more. This chain connects TRBV18 to TRBJ1-6; a possible D gene is TRBD1 (6 bases). Per germline, CDR1 KGHSH and CDR2 LQKENI. The V end lost 0 bases, the J end lost 9 bases, and 9 bases lay between the germline ends. The CDR3 extends over 14 amino acids. CDR3 sequence: CASSPPAGASPLHF. The CDR3 DNA reads TGTGCCAGCTCACCACCGGCAGGGGCTTCACCCCTCCACTTT.

The CDR3 region has the DNA TGTGCCAGCAGTCCACTGTTGCAGGGGAAAACAGATACGCAGTATTTT. Translating it yields CASSPLLQGKTDTQYF. The chain has TRBV6-5 and TRBJ2-3; TRBD1 might be the D (6 bases). Germline lookup yields CDR1 MNHEY and CDR2 SVGAGI. This CDR3 region has 16 residues. Between the trimmed V and J ends, which lost 5 bases and 3 bases, there was a span of 18 bases.

The table lists this clonotype with many counts. V usage is TRBV7-2 and J usage is TRBJ1-2; no reliable D call. Between the trimmed V and J ends, which lost 4 bases and 0 bases, there was a span of 6 bases. The CDR3 is made up of 13 amino acids. Germline lookup yields CDR1 SGHTA and CDR2 FQGNSA. The CDR3 DNA reads as TGTGCCAGCAGCTCCGGGACTAACTATGGCTACACCTTC. This gives the protein CASSSGTNYGYTF.

The genes are TRBV7-2 and TRBJ2-1, with D perhaps matching TRBD2 (6 bases). V lost 3 bases to trimming and J lost 0 bases, with 9 bases between them. This CDR3 comprises 15 residues. Per the germline V gene, CDR1 is SGHTA and CDR2 is FQGNSA. The CDR3 DNA is TGTGCCAGCAGCTTTAGCGGAGGCTCCTACAATGAGCAGTTCTTC. Translating it yields CASSFSGGSYNEQFF.

This clonotype has more than one count but fewer than ten. The chain carries TRBV18 and TRBJ2-1, with 15 positions matching TRBD2. V lost 4 bases, J lost 7 bases, and 5 bases stayed unmatched. This CDR3 spans 16 amino acids. Germline V gene lookup returns CDR1 KGHSH and CDR2 LQKENI. CDR3 loop: CASSLPGLAGGNEQFF. For the CDR3, the DNA is TGTGCCAGCTCACTTCCGGGACTAGCGGGGGGAAATGAGCAGTTCTTC.

Ten or more counts support this clonotype. The chain combines TRBV5-1 with TRBJ2-7; D is unresolved. The CDR3 contains 12 residues. Trimming shortened V by 0 bases and J by 6 bases, and 7 bases separated the two germline ends. Germline V gene sequence: CDR1 SGHRS, CDR2 YFSETQ. The CDR3 DNA reads TGCGCCAGCAGCTTGGGCACCGCCGAGCAGTACTTC. Translating gives CASSLGTAEQYF.

This clonotype was counted at least ten times. The V and J genes are TRBV9 and TRBJ2-7, with D possibly being TRBD1 (5 bases). The V and J ends lost 3 bases and 0 bases respectively, with 10 bases between them. Germline V gives CDR1 SGDLS, CDR2 YYNGEE. The CDR3 is 14 residues long. The CDR3 is CASSADTYSYEQYF. The CDR3 DNA reads as TGTGCCAGCAGCGCGGACACCTACTCCTACGAGCAGTACTTC.

There are many counts of this clonotype. This chain joins TRBV6-6 and TRBJ2-5; 11 bases are shared with TRBD2. V lost 4 bases and J lost 12; bases outside the gene matches: 7. Germline V CDR1 and CDR2: MNHNY, SVGAGI (reference sequence). This CDR3 region has 13 residues. CDR3 coding DNA: TGTGCCAGCAGTTCGTCTCTAGCGGGAGGAGAGTACTTC. Translating it yields CASSSSLAGGEYF.

The rearrangement uses TRBV7-2 and TRBJ2-5; a possible D gene is TRBD2 (7 bases). The CDR3 runs to 16 residues. The germline gives CDR1 SGHTA, CDR2 FQGNSA. V was shortened by 5 bases and J by 2 bases, with 18 bases between the two germline ends. CDR3 coding DNA: TGTGCCAGCAGCCTGGGGCGGGGGCCTTCACAAGAGACCCAGTACTTC. Amino acids: CASSLGRGPSQETQYF.